This TCR beta chain was captured by sequencing in a study of T cell responses to AZD1222 COVID-19 vaccine. Profiling relied on immunoSEQ multiplex PCR, and the TCRdb table lists in-frame clones only, not all of them. The repertoire consists of about 150,000 clones, with around nine tenths occurring once and the leading ten covering more than 1.3%. The CDR3 contains 15 residues. From germline, CDR1 is LGHNA and CDR2 YSLEER. The V and J ends lost 0 bases and 10 bases respectively, with 16 bases between them. The sample in question was peripheral blood, obtained on day 0 of AZD1222 vaccination. The chain carries TRBV4-3 and TRBJ2-1; weak D call: TRBD2 (6 bases). This TCR came from an adult in good health. The CDR3 nucleotides are TGCGCCAGCAGCCAAGATGGGAGGCCCCAGCCCGAGCAGTTCTTC. Protein: CASSQDGRPQPEQFF.